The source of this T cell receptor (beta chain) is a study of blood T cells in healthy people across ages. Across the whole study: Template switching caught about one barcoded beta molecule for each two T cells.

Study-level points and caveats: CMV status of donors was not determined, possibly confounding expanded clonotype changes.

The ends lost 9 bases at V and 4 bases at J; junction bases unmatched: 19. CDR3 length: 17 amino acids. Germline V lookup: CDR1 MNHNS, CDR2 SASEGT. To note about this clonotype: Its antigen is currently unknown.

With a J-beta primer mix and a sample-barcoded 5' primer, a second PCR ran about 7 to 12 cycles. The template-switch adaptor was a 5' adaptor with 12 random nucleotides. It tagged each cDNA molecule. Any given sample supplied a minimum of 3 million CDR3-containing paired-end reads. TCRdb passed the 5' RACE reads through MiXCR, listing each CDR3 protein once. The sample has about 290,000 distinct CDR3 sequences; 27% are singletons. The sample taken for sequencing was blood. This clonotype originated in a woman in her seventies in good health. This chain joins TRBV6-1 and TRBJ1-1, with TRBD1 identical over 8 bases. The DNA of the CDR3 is TGTGCCAGTTCCGGGGGGGACAGGAGGCGAGGGGGCACTGAAGCTTTCTTT. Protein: CASSGGDRRRGGTEAFF.